Listed below are T cell receptor beta chains from one sample, sequenced in a study of cytomegalovirus exposure and HLA in healthy donors. The table came from immunoSEQ multiplex PCR; TCRdb's copy has only in-frame clones and leaves some out. Of approximately 120,000 clones listed, approximately 90% are singletons. The sample consisted of PBMCs. The receptors were sampled from a woman under 30 in good health and CMV-seronegative. CDR3s include the opening cysteine and the closing phenylalanine or tryptophan. The order of the fields is CDR3 protein, CDR3 DNA, V gene, clone size, J gene, D gene. D genes are given only for firm matches. Expanded clones get a size class; other rows say once, few or many, or leave the size out.

CASSQIGQGNEKLFF TGCGCCAGCAGCCAGATTGGGCAGGGGAATGAAAAACTGTTTTTT TRBV4-1 NA TRBJ1-4 NA
CASSPWTSGETQYF TGTGCCAGCAGCCCCTGGACTTCGGGGGAGACCCAGTACTTC TRBV11-1 NA TRBJ2-5 NA
CASSSGGLAGGPFNEQFF TGTGCCAGCAGCAGCGGGGGACTAGCGGGAGGGCCTTTTAATGAGCAGTTCTTC TRBV11-2 NA TRBJ2-1 TRBD2
CASSIAGNQPQHF TGTGCCAGTAGTATCGCGGGAAATCAGCCCCAGCATTTT TRBV19 NA TRBJ1-5 NA
CASSDRTGNTYGYTF TGTGCCAGCAGTGATCGTACAGGAAATACCTATGGCTACACCTTC TRBV25-1 NA TRBJ1-2 NA
CASRLAAQSSYNEQFF TGTGCCAGCAGACTAGCGGCCCAGAGCTCCTACAATGAGCAGTTCTTC TRBV6-4 NA TRBJ2-1 TRBD2
CASGNGLNQPQHF TGTGCCAGTGGAAACGGACTCAATCAGCCCCAGCATTTT TRBV19 NA TRBJ1-5 NA
CASSYLAGISYEQYF TGTGCCAGCAGTTACTTGGCAGGGATTTCCTACGAGCAGTACTTC TRBV6-5 NA TRBJ2-7 NA
CASSVSGTDTDTQYF TGTGCCAGCAGCGTGTCCGGGACAGACACAGATACGCAGTATTTT TRBV9 NA TRBJ2-3 TRBD1
CASSLGASAYTEAFF TGTGCCAGCAGCTTGGGGGCTTCGGCTTACACTGAAGCTTTCTTT TRBV5-6 few TRBJ1-1 NA
CASSQVLGTGGSGEKLFF TGCGCCAGCAGCCAAGTTCTGGGGACAGGGGGTTCGGGGGAAAAACTGTTTTTT TRBV4-3 NA TRBJ1-4 TRBD1
CASSSEGDNEQYF TGCGCCAGCAGCTCCGAAGGGGACAACGAGCAGTACTTC TRBV5-1 NA TRBJ2-7 NA
CASSESAGAVTEAFF TGCGCCAGCAGTGAGTCGGCGGGGGCGGTCACTGAAGCTTTCTTT TRBV10-1 once TRBJ1-1 NA
CASSQRKELPYEQYF TGCGCCAGCAGCCAAAGAAAAGAGCTACCCTACGAGCAGTACTTC TRBV4-3 NA TRBJ2-7 NA
CASSRQGTYEQYF TGTGCCAGCAGCCGGCAGGGTACCTACGAGCAGTACTTC TRBV7-2 NA TRBJ2-7 NA
CASSSHGGSSYEQYF TGTGCCAGCAGTTCCCACGGGGGGAGCTCCTACGAGCAGTACTTC TRBV28 NA TRBJ2-7 TRBD2
CSALQGFEEKLFF TGCAGCGCCTTACAGGGTTTTGAGGAAAAACTGTTTTTT TRBV29-1 NA TRBJ1-4 NA
CSAFYDPTEAFF TGCAGCGCATTCTACGATCCCACTGAAGCTTTCTTT TRBV29-1 NA TRBJ1-1 NA
CASSPLVTGLGNQPQHF TGTGCCAGCAGTCCCCTCGTAACGGGTTTGGGCAATCAGCCCCAGCATTTT TRBV27 NA TRBJ1-5 NA
CASSLLQKETQYF TGCGCCAGCAGCTTGCTACAGAAAGAGACCCAGTACTTC TRBV5-1 NA TRBJ2-5 NA
CASRPSGRAYEQYF TGTGCAAGTCGCCCGAGTGGCAGGGCCTACGAGCAGTACTTC TRBV12-2 NA TRBJ2-7 NA
CASTSGTEPYGYTF TGTGCCAGCACCTCCGGGACAGAGCCATATGGCTACACCTTC TRBV9 NA TRBJ1-2 TRBD1
CASSFIEDPNQPQHF TGTGCCAGCAGTTTTATAGAGGATCCCAATCAGCCCCAGCATTTT TRBV28 NA TRBJ1-5 NA
CASSLFSSDTEAFF TGTGCCAGCAGCTTATTTTCTTCGGACACTGAAGCTTTCTTT TRBV7-2 NA TRBJ1-1 NA
CASSTGQGNTEAFF TGCGCCAGCAGCACGGGACAGGGGAACACTGAAGCTTTCTTT TRBV5-1 NA TRBJ1-1 TRBD1
CASSLKQGADYEQYF TGTGCTAGCAGCTTAAAACAGGGGGCGGACTACGAGCAGTACTTC TRBV7-7 NA TRBJ2-7 TRBD1
CASSQDAGGATNEKLFF TGCGCCAGCAGCCAAGATGCGGGCGGTGCAACTAATGAAAAACTGTTTTTT TRBV4-3 large TRBJ1-4 NA
CASSLGTGFQPQHF TGTGCCAGCAGCTTAGGAACAGGGTTTCAGCCCCAGCATTTT TRBV7-9 few TRBJ1-5 NA
CASSFVVSGFGSYEQYF TGCGCCAGCAGCTTTGTGGTATCGGGTTTTGGGTCCTACGAGCAGTACTTC TRBV5-1 NA TRBJ2-7 NA
CASSLFGEQPQHF TGTGCCAGCAGTTTATTCGGGGAGCAGCCCCAGCATTTT TRBV28 NA TRBJ1-5 NA
CASSFSGREETQYF TGTGCCAGCAGCTTTAGCGGGAGGGAAGAGACCCAGTACTTC TRBV7-8 NA TRBJ2-5 TRBD2
CASSRTSGGVNTGELFF TGCGCCAGCAGCCGGACTAGCGGGGGTGTAAACACCGGGGAGCTGTTTTTT TRBV5-1 NA TRBJ2-2 TRBD2
CASSTRNRNTEAFF TGTGCCAGCAGTACCCGAAATAGGAACACTGAAGCTTTCTTT TRBV27 NA TRBJ1-1 NA
CASSPLAGVNEQFF TGCGCCAGCAGCCCTCTAGCGGGGGTGAATGAGCAGTTCTTC TRBV4-1 NA TRBJ2-1 TRBD2
CASSPPLRGGDTQYF TGTGCCAGCAGCCCGCCCCTGCGAGGTGGAGATACGCAGTATTTT TRBV7-9 NA TRBJ2-3 NA
CASSPGQGDGGYEQYF TGTGCCAGCAGCCCGGGACAGGGGGACGGGGGCTACGAGCAGTACTTC TRBV4-2 NA TRBJ2-7 TRBD1
CASSDRGGPWNEQFF TGTGCCAGCAGTGATCGCGGGGGGCCGTGGAATGAGCAGTTCTTC TRBV6-1 NA TRBJ2-1 TRBD2
CASSEKAGGSYEQYF TGTGCCAGCAGTGAAAAGGCGGGGGGCTCCTACGAGCAGTACTTC TRBV6-1 NA TRBJ2-7 TRBD2
CASSFSTGWSNGNTIYF TGCGCCAGCAGCTTCTCGACAGGGTGGTCCAATGGAAACACCATATATTTT TRBV5-1 once TRBJ1-3 TRBD1
CASIRQGAYEQYF TGTGCCAGCATACGACAGGGAGCCTACGAGCAGTACTTC TRBV25-1 NA TRBJ2-7 TRBD1
CASQGWTEAFF TGTGCCAGCCAGGGATGGACTGAAGCTTTCTTT TRBV6-5 NA TRBJ1-1 NA